This T cell receptor (beta chain) was recovered during a study of shared clonotypes between healthy human individuals. This CDR3 is 17 amino acids long. The assay was immunoSEQ multiplex PCR, and TCRdb's table has in-frame clones only and misses some. Of millions of clones listed, approximately 90% are singletons. V is TRBV21-1 and J is TRBJ2-1; TRBD2 is the table's D call, not checked against the DNA. TRBV21-1 is tagged as a pseudogene. This TCR was sampled from a man aged 18 to 29 in good health. Sequenced input: naive CD4+ T cells sorted from blood. Subset indicated: CD45RA+ positively selected. The CDR3 reads CASSNASGRVCSDEQFF. As DNA, the CDR3 is TGTGCCAGCAGCAACGCGAGCGGGAGGGTCTGTAGCGATGAGCAGTTCTTC.